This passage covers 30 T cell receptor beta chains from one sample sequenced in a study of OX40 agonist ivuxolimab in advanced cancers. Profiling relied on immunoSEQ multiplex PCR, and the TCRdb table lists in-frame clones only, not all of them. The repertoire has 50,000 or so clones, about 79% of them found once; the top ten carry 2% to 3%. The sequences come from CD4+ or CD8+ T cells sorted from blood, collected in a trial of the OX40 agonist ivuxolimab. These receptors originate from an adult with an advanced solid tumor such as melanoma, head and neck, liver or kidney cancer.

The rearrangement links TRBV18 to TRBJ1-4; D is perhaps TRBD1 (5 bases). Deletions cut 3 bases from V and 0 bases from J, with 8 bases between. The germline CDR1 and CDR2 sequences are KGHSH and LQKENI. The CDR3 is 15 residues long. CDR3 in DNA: TGTGCCAGCTCACCGGACACTGCAACTAATGAAAAACTGTTTTTT. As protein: CASSPDTATNEKLFF. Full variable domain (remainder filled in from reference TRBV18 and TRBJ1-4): NAGVMQNPRHLVRRRGQEARLRCSPMKGHSHVYWYRQLPEEGLKFMVYLQKENIIDESGMPKERFSAEFPKEGPSILRIQQVVRGDSAAYFCASSPDTATNEKLFFGSGTQLSVL.

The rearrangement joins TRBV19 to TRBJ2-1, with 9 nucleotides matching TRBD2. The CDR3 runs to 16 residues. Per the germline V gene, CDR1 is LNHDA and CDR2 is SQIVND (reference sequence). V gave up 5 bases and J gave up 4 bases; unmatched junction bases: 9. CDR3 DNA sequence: TGTGCCAGTAGTGACCCCCTAGCGGGGTTTTACAATGAGCAGTTCTTC. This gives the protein CASSDPLAGFYNEQFF. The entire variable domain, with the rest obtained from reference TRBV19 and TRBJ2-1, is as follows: DGGITQSPKYLFRKEGQNVTLSCEQNLNHDAMYWYRQDPGQGLRLIYYSQIVNDFQKGDIAEGYSVSREKKESFPLTVTSAQKNPTAFYLCASSDPLAGFYNEQFFGPGTRLTVL.

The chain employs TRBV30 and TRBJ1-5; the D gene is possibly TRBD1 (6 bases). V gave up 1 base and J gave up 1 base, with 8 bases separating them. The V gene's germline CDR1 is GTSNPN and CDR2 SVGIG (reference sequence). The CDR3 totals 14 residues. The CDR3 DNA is TGTGCCTGGAGTGCAGGGGTGAGCAATCAGCCCCAGCATTTT. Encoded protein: CAWSAGVSNQPQHF.

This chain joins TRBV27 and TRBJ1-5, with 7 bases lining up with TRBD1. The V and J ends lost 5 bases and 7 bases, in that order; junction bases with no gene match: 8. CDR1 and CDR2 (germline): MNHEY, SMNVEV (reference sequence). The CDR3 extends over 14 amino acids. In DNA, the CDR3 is TGTGCCAGCAGTCCCAGGGGGGGTTGGCAGCCCCAGCATTTT. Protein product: CASSPRGGWQPQHF.

DNA for the CDR3: TGTGCCAGCAGCTTAGCTACAGGGAAGGCCAACACCGGGGAGCTGTTTTTT. Translating gives CASSLATGKANTGELFF. The chain uses TRBV11-2 and TRBJ2-2; weak D call: TRBD1 (6 bases). CDR3 length: 17 amino acids. Trimming stripped 1 base from V and 2 bases from J, with 14 bases between. Germline V gene lookup returns CDR1 SGHAT and CDR2 FQNNGV.

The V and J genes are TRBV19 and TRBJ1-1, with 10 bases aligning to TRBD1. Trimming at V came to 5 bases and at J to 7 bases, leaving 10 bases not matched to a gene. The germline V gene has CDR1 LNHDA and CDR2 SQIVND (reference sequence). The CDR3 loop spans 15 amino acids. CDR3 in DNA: TGTGCCAGTAGTGATCGGGGGACAGGGGATGTTGAAGCTTTCTTT. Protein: CASSDRGTGDVEAFF. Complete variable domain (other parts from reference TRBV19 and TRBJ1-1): DGGITQSPKYLFRKEGQNVTLSCEQNLNHDAMYWYRQDPGQGLRLIYYSQIVNDFQKGDIAEGYSVSREKKESFPLTVTSAQKNPTAFYLCASSDRGTGDVEAFFGQGTRLTVV.

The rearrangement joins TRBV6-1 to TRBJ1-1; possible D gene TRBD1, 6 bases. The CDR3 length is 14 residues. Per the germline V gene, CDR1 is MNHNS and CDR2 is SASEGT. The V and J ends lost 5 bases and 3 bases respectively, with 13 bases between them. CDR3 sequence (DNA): TGTGCCAGCAGTACCAGGGGCGCTGACACTGAAGCTTTCTTT. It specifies CASSTRGADTEAFF.

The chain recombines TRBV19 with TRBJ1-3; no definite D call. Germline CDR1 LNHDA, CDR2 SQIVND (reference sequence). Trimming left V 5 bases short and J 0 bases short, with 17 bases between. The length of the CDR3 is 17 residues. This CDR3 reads CASSEGQGNPSGNTIYF. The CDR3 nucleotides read TGTGCCAGTAGTGAAGGGCAAGGCAACCCCTCTGGAAACACCATATATTTT.

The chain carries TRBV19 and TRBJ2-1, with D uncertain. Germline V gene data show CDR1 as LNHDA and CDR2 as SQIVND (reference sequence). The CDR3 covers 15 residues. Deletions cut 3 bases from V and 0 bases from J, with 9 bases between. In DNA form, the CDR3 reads TGTGCCAGTAGTATTGGCGTTAGCTCCTACAATGAGCAGTTCTTC. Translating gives CASSIGVSSYNEQFF.

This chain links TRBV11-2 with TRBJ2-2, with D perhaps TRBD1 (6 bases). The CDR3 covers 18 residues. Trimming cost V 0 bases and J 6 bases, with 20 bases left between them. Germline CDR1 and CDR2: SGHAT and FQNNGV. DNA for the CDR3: TGTGCCAGCAGCTTAGAGCAGGGGCAGGGTGCACGGGCCGGGGAGCTGTTTTTT. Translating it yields CASSLEQGQGARAGELFF.

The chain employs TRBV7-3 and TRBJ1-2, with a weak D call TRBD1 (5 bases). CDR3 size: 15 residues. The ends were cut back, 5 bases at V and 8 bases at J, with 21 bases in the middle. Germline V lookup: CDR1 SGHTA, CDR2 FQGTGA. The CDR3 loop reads CASSANPGGRGGYTF. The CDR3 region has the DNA TGTGCCAGCAGCGCGAATCCCGGGGGACGAGGAGGCTACACCTTC.

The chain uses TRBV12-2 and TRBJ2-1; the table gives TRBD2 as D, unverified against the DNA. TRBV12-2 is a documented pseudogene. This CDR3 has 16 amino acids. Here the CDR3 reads CASRLERRVSYNEQFF. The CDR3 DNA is TGTGCAAGTCGCTTAGAGAGGCGGGTCTCCTACAATGAGCAGTTCTTC.

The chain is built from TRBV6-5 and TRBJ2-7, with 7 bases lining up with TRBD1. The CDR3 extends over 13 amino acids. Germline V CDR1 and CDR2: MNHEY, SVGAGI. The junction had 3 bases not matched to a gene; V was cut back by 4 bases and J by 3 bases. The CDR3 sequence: CASSWDRYYEQYF. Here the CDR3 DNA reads TGTGCCAGCAGTTGGGACAGATACTACGAGCAGTACTTC.

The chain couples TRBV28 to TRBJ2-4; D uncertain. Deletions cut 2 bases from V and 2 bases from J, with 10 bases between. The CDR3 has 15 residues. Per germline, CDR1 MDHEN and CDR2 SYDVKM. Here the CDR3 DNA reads TGTGCCAGCAGTTTAACCCAGCCTTCCAAAAACATTCAGTACTTC. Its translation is CASSLTQPSKNIQYF.

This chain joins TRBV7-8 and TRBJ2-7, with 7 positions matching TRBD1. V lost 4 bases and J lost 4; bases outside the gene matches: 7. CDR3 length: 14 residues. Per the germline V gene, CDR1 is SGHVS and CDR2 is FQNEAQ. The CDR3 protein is CASSSGTEVYEQYF. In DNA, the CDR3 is TGTGCCAGCAGCTCCGGGACAGAAGTTTACGAGCAGTACTTC.

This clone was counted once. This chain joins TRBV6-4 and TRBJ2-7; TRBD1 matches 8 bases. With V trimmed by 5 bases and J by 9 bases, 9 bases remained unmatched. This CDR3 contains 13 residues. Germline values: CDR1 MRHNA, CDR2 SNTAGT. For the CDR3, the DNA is TGTGCCAGCAGTCGTTCGACAGGGGCAGGGCAGTACTTC. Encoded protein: CASSRSTGAGQYF.

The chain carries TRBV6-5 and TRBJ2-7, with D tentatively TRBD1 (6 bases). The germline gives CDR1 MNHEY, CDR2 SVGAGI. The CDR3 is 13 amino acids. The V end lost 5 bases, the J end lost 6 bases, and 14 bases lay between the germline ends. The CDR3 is CASSRPQGIEQYF. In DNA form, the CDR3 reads TGTGCCAGCAGTAGACCACAGGGTATCGAGCAGTACTTC.

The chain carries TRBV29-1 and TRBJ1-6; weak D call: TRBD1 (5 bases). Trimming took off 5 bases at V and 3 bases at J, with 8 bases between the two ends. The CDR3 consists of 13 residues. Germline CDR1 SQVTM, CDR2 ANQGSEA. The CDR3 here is CSVLTDYNSPLHF. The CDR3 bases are TGCAGCGTTCTGACAGACTATAATTCACCCCTCCACTTT.

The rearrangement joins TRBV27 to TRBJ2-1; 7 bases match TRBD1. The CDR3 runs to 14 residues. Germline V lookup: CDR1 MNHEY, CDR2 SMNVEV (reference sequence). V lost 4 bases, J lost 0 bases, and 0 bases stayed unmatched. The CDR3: CASSWDSSYNEQFF. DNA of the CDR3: TGTGCCAGCAGTTGGGACAGCTCCTACAATGAGCAGTTCTTC.

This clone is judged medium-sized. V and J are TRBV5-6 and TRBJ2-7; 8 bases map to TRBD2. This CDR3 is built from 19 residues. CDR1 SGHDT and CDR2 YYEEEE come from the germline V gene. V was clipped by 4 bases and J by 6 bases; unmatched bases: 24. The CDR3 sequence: CASSLGTSSLRVEGGEQYF. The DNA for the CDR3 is TGTGCCAGCAGCCTCGGGACTAGTTCCCTCCGCGTCGAAGGGGGCGAGCAGTACTTC.

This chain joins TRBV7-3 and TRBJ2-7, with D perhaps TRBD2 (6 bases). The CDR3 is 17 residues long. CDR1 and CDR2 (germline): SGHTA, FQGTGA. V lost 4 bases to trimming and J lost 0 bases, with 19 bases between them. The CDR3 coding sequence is TGTGCCAGCAGCTACCCCCCCGGGAGCAGCTCCTCCTACGAGCAGTACTTC. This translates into CASSYPPGSSSSYEQYF.

The DNA of the CDR3 is TGTGCCACCAGCCAAGGGGGTGGGTCCTACGAGCAGTACTTC. Amino acid sequence: CATSQGGGSYEQYF. V and J are TRBV15 and TRBJ2-7; D possibly corresponds to TRBD1 (6 bases). There are 14 residues in the CDR3. The germline gives CDR1 LNHNV, CDR2 YYDKDF (reference sequence). The ends were cut back, 5 bases at V and 1 base at J, with 12 bases in the middle.

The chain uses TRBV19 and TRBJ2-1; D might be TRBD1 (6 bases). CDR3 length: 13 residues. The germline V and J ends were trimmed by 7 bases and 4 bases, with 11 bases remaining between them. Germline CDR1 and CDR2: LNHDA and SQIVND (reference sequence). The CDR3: CASMGHMYNEQFF. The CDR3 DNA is TGTGCCAGTATGGGACACATGTACAATGAGCAGTTCTTC.

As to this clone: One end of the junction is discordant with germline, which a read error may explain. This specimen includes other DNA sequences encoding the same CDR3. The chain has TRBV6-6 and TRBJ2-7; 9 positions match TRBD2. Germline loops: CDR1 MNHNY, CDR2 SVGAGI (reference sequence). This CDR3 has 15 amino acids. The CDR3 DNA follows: TGTGCTAGCAGTTACTCGGGGTTAGCGGGAGTCGAGCAGTACTTC. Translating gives CASSYSGLAGVEQYF.

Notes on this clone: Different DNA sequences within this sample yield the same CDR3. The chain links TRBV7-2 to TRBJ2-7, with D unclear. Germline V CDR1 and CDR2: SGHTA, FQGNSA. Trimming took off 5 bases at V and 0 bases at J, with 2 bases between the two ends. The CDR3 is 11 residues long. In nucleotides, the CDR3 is TGTGCCAGCAGCCCCTCCTACGAGCAGTACTTC. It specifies CASSPSYEQYF.

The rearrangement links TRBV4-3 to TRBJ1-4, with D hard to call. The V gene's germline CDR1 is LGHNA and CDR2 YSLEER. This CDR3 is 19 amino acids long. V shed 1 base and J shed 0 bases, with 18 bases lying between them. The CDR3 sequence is CASSQGTAVRGSTNEKLFF. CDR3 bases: TGCGCCAGCAGCCAAGGGACCGCAGTACGAGGTTCAACTAATGAAAAACTGTTTTTT.

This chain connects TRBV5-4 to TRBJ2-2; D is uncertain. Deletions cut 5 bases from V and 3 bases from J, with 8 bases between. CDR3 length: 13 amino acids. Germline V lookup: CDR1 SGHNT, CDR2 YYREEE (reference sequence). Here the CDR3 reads CASRPGYTGELFF. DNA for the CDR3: TGTGCCAGCAGGCCCGGGTACACCGGGGAGCTGTTTTTT.

The CDR3 sequence is CASSQGGGASTDTQYF. CDR3 DNA: TGCGCCAGCAGCCAAGGGGGGGGTGCTAGCACAGATACGCAGTATTTT. This sequence joins TRBV4-1 and TRBJ2-3, with 7 bases identical to TRBD2. The V segment lost 1 base and the J segment 0 bases; nucleotides outside the gene matches: 4. The CDR3 contains 16 residues. CDR1 MGHRA and CDR2 YSYEKL come from the germline V gene.

CDR3 DNA: TGCGCCAGCAGCTTGTCTGGACAGGGGGCAGAGACCCAGTACTTC. Its translation is CASSLSGQGAETQYF. The chain couples TRBV5-1 to TRBJ2-5, with 11 bases aligning to TRBD1. V shed 1 base and J 4 bases; nucleotides not matched to a gene: 3. Germline values: CDR1 SGHRS, CDR2 YFSETQ. The CDR3 consists of 15 residues.

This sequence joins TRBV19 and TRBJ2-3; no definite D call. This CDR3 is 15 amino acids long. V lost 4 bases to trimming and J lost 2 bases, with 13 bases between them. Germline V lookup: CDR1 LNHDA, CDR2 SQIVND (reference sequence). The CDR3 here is CASSRGRAYTDTQYF. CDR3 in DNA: TGTGCCAGTAGTAGGGGTAGGGCATACACAGATACGCAGTATTTT. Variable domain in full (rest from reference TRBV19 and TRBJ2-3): DGGITQSPKYLFRKEGQNVTLSCEQNLNHDAMYWYRQDPGQGLRLIYYSQIVNDFQKGDIAEGYSVSREKKESFPLTVTSAQKNPTAFYLCASSRGRAYTDTQYFGPGTRLTVL.